The present T cell receptor (beta chain) was sequenced within a study of blood T cell repertoires in COVID-19. The study recruited exposed participants who had met a COVID-19 case within 2 weeks before entry. This CDR3 region has 13 residues. From germline, CDR1 is KGHDR and CDR2 SFDVKD. The V gene end was trimmed by 6 bases and the J gene end by 7 bases; junction bases not matched to a gene: 5. Original processing notes: How many nucleated cells were present was estimated from reference gene primer amplification. Clones were sequenced by immunoSEQ multiplex PCR, and TCRdb holds only the in-frame ones, with some missing. D and trimming were read from the DNA, whereas the V and J calls and clone size are those reported in that table. The sample contains approximately 220,000 clones, roughly 80% of which appear only once.

The chain links TRBV24-1 to TRBJ1-2; 9 bases align to TRBD1. The source is a woman aged 45 to 65 who had been exposed to COVID-19. The material sequenced was PBMCs or T cells enriched from blood (not recorded which). The CDR3 spells CATSRTGEGGYTF. In nucleotides, the CDR3 is TGTGCCACCAGTAGGACAGGGGAAGGTGGCTACACCTTC.